These 18 T cell receptor beta chains were all obtained from the same sample, sequenced in a study of OX40 agonist ivuxolimab in advanced cancers. Generated by immunoSEQ multiplex PCR, the TCRdb table keeps only in-frame clones and is missing some. This sample has 41,000 or so clones; around 73% occur once, and the top ten carry under 25%. This material consisted of CD4+ or CD8+ T cells sorted from blood, taken in a trial of the OX40 agonist ivuxolimab. These receptors came from an adult with an advanced solid tumor such as melanoma, head and neck, liver or kidney cancer.

The rearrangement joins TRBV28 to TRBJ2-5, with D hard to call. This CDR3 is 16 amino acids long. From germline, CDR1 is MDHEN and CDR2 SYDVKM. Trimming took off 3 bases at V and 3 bases at J, with 17 bases between the two ends. The CDR3: CASSFPKVGPKETQYF. As DNA, the CDR3 is TGTGCCAGCAGTTTCCCCAAGGTCGGTCCCAAAGAGACCCAGTACTTC.

There are a few counts of this clone. This chain uses TRBV5-4 with TRBJ2-1; 11 nucleotides agree with TRBD2. Germline lookup yields CDR1 SGHNT and CDR2 YYREEE (reference sequence). The CDR3 sequence is 17 residues long. V lost 1 base, J lost 5 bases, and 8 bases stayed unmatched. The CDR3, as DNA: TGTGCCAGCAGCTTGTGGTCTAGCGGGGGGCCCCACAATGAGCAGTTCTTC. This codes for CASSLWSSGGPHNEQFF.

This chain joins TRBV19 and TRBJ1-5, with D hard to call. The CDR3 covers 12 residues. The germline CDR1 and CDR2 sequences are LNHDA and SQIVND (reference sequence). V was clipped by 6 bases and J by 4 bases, with 7 bases between them. CDR3 coding DNA: TGTGCCAGTAGGGCCGGTAATCAGCCCCAGCATTTT. Translating gives CASRAGNQPQHF.

V and J are TRBV7-9 and TRBJ2-7; 8 nucleotides agree with TRBD2. CDR1 and CDR2 (germline): SEHNR, FQNEAQ (reference sequence). The CDR3 totals 15 residues. V shed 1 base and J 5 bases; nucleotides not matched to a gene: 7. CDR3 bases: TGTGCCAGCAGCTTAGTGACTAGCGCCGCGCACGAGCAGTACTTC. Translating it yields CASSLVTSAAHEQYF.

The chain is built from TRBV5-1 and TRBJ1-1; 7 bases fit TRBD1. This CDR3 spans 15 amino acids. V lost 1 base, J lost 5 bases, and 8 bases stayed unmatched. Germline lookup yields CDR1 SGHRS and CDR2 YFSETQ. The chain's CDR3 is CASSLNRGGRTEAFF. The DNA of the CDR3 is TGCGCCAGCAGCTTGAACAGGGGCGGGAGGACTGAAGCTTTCTTT.

This chain connects TRBV11-1 to TRBJ2-3; D gene ambiguous. Trimming took 5 bases from V and 5 from J, leaving 17 bases between them. The CDR3 is 15 amino acids. CDR1 is SGHAT, CDR2 FQDESV, per germline (reference sequence). CDR3 region: CASSPRQATGDTQYF. CDR3 bases: TGTGCCAGCAGCCCACGTCAGGCCACGGGAGATACGCAGTATTTT.

V usage is TRBV5-6 and J usage is TRBJ2-1; 11 positions agree with TRBD2. With V trimmed by 2 bases and J by 6 bases, 16 bases remained unmatched. The germline gives CDR1 SGHDT, CDR2 YYEEEE. This CDR3 is 19 amino acids long. The CDR3 DNA follows: TGTGCCAGCAGCTTACCAGGACTAGCGGGTTCCCGTCCAGGCAATGAGCAGTTCTTC. Encoded protein: CASSLPGLAGSRPGNEQFF. The full variable domain, rest sourced from reference TRBV5-6 and TRBJ2-1, is DAGVTQSPTHLIKTRGQQVTLRCSPKSGHDTVSWYQQALGQGPQFIFQYYEEEERQRGNFPDRFSGHQFPNYSSELNVNALLLGDSALYLCASSLPGLAGSRPGNEQFFGPGTRLTVL.

This sequence joins TRBV10-3 and TRBJ2-7, with D unresolved. From germline, CDR1 is ENHRY and CDR2 SYGVKD. V was pared by 7 bases and J by 6 bases, with 16 bases between. The CDR3 length is 13 residues. The chain's CDR3 is CAITPETSREQYF. The CDR3 DNA is TGTGCCATCACCCCTGAGACCAGTCGCGAGCAGTACTTC.

The V gene is TRBV2, the J gene TRBJ2-2; 7 positions agree with TRBD2. There are 16 residues in the CDR3. Looked up from germline, CDR1 is SNHLY and CDR2 is FYNNEI. J lost 6 bases, V lost 6 bases, and 13 bases had no gene match. As DNA, the CDR3 is TGTGCCAGCAGCGAACGGGACTATCTAACACCCGGGGAGCTGTTTTTT. This codes for CASSERDYLTPGELFF.

The V and J genes are TRBV6-1 and TRBJ2-7; no definite D call. Looked up from germline, CDR1 is MNHNS and CDR2 is SASEGT. This CDR3 has 13 residues. Trimming removed 3 bases from V and 0 bases from J, with 6 bases in between. The CDR3 nucleotides read TGTGCCAGCAGTGACCGCCTCTCCTACGAGCAGTACTTC. It specifies CASSDRLSYEQYF.

The rearrangement uses TRBV7-9 and TRBJ2-5; 7 bases line up with TRBD2. The J call may be mistaken, given a closer DNA end match to TRBJ2-7. There are 15 residues in the CDR3. CDR1 SEHNR and CDR2 FQNEAQ come from the germline V gene (reference sequence). CDR3 loop: CASSSPPGGSSEQYF. The CDR3 nucleotides read TGTGCCAGCAGCTCCCCCCCGGGCGGGAGTAGCGAGCAGTACTTC.

The table lists this clone with a few counts. The genes are TRBV9 and TRBJ2-1; D is perhaps TRBD1 or TRBD2 (5 bases each). The germline V gene encodes CDR1 SGDLS and CDR2 YYNGEE. This CDR3 has 15 amino acids. Trimming pared 0 bases from V and 8 bases from J, leaving 15 bases between. The CDR3 DNA is TGTGCCAGCAGCGTAGGTGGCAGGGAGAGTGATGAGCAGTTCTTC. Protein product: CASSVGGRESDEQFF.

This clone was found once. The rearrangement uses TRBV7-9 and TRBJ2-3, with 12 bases fitting TRBD2. Germline V gene sequence: CDR1 SEHNR, CDR2 FQNEAQ (reference sequence). J was trimmed by 4 bases and V by 4 bases; bases with no gene match: 3. The CDR3 runs to 15 residues. The CDR3 bases are TGTGCCAGCAGCTCGGCTAGCGGGAGGGCAGATACGCAGTATTTT. Protein: CASSSASGRADTQYF.

This clone was seen only a few times. The chain employs TRBV5-1 and TRBJ1-2; tentatively, D is TRBD1 (6 bases). The CDR3 consists of 12 residues. Trimming took 4 bases from V and 4 from J, leaving 8 bases between them. Germline values: CDR1 SGHRS, CDR2 YFSETQ. CDR3 DNA sequence: TGCGCCAGCAGCCAGGACAGCTATGGCTACACCTTC. It encodes CASSQDSYGYTF. The entire variable domain, with the rest obtained from reference TRBV5-1 and TRBJ1-2, is as follows: KAGVTQTPRYLIKTRGQQVTLSCSPISGHRSVSWYQQTPGQGLQFLFEYFSETQRNKGNFPGRFSGRQFSNSRSEMNVSTLELGDSALYLCASSQDSYGYTFGSGTRLTVV.

The gene calls are TRBV7-9 and TRBJ2-3; TRBD1 is a possible D gene (6 bases). V lost 4 bases and J lost 0, with 14 bases in between. CDR1 is SEHNR and CDR2 is FQNEAQ in the germline V gene (reference sequence). The CDR3 runs to 16 residues. The CDR3 loop reads CASSSLDRTSTDTQYF. The CDR3 DNA sequence: TGTGCCAGCAGCTCCCTCGACAGGACTAGCACAGATACGCAGTATTTT. The full variable domain, rest sourced from reference TRBV7-9 and TRBJ2-3, is DTGVSQNPRHKITKRGQNVTFRCDPISEHNRLYWYRQTLGQGPEFLTYFQNEAQLEKSRLLSDRFSAERPKGSFSTLEIQRTEQGDSAMYLCASSSLDRTSTDTQYFGPGTRLTVL.

Written as DNA, the CDR3 is TGTGCCAGCAGTGACTGGCAGGGGGCAACGTTTTACTATGGCTACACCTTC. It yields the protein CASSDWQGATFYYGYTF. The chain carries TRBV6-1 and TRBJ1-2; TRBD1 matches 8 bases. V gave up 3 bases and J gave up 3 bases; unmatched junction bases: 12. Per the germline V gene, CDR1 is MNHNS and CDR2 is SASEGT. The CDR3 extends over 17 amino acids.

V is TRBV10-3 and J is TRBJ2-5; 9 bases align to TRBD2. With the DNA end fitting TRBJ2-7 better, the J assignment may be wrong. Per germline, CDR1 ENHRY and CDR2 SYGVKD. This CDR3 region has 14 residues. In DNA, the CDR3 is TGTGCCATCGGCCCGGGACTAGCTATTCACGAGCAGTACTTC. Translated: CAIGPGLAIHEQYF.

The chain carries TRBV4-3 and TRBJ1-5; 10 positions match TRBD1. Germline V gene data show CDR1 as LGHNA and CDR2 as YSLEER. CDR3 length: 17 amino acids. V lost 4 bases, J lost 5 bases, and 11 bases stayed unmatched. The DNA for the CDR3 is TGCGCCAGCAGCCGCAAGACAGGGGGCGTTTTTGATCAGCCCCAGCATTTT. Residues: CASSRKTGGVFDQPQHF.